The sequence of this T cell receptor (beta chain) was determined in a study of blood T cell repertoires in COVID-19. Study in general: Sources were T cells, B-cell-depleted T cells, or PBMCs; the material itself was cDNA or gDNA.

In the study's own analysis: The assay estimated nucleated cells by amplifying reference gene primers. Some clones are missing from TCRdb's copy, which holds only in-frame ones; the method was immunoSEQ multiplex PCR. V, J and clone size were drawn from that table, and D and trimming were deduced from the DNA. The sample lists about 71,000 clones, 80% to 90% occurring once. The J segment lost 6 bases and the V segment lost 3 bases, leaving 8 bases of the junction unmatched. CDR1 is LGHDT, CDR2 YNNKEL, per germline (reference sequence). The length of the CDR3 is 15 residues. Material: peripheral blood. This sequence originates from a man between 45 and 60 years old with active COVID-19. The chain uses TRBV3-1 (or the pseudogene TRBV3-2) and TRBJ1-2; 9 positions match TRBD1. Here the CDR3 reads CASSHHSTGGNGYTF. CDR3 coding DNA: TGTGCCAGCAGCCACCACTCGACAGGGGGAAATGGCTACACCTTC.